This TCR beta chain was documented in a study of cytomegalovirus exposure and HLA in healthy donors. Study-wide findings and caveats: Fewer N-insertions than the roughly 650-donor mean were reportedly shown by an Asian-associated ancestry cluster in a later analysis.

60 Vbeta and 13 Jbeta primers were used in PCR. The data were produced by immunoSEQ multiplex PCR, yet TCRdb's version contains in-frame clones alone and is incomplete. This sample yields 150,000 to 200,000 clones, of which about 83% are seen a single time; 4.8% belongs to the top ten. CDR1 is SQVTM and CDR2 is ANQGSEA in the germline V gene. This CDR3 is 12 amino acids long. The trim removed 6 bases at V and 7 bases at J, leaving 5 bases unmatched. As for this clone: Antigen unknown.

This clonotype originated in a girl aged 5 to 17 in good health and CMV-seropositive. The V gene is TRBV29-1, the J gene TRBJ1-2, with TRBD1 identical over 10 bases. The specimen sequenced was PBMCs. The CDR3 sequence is CSVRDRGSGYTF. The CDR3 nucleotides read TGCAGCGTGAGGGACAGGGGAAGTGGCTACACCTTC.